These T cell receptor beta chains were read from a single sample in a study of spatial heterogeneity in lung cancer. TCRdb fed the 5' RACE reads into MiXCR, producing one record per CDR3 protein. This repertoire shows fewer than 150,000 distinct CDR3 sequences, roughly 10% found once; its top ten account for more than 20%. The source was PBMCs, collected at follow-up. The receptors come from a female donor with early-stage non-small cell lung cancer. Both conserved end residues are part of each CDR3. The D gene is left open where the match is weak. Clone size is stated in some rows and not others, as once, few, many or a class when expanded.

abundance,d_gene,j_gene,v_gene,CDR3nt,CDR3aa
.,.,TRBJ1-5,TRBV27,TGTGCCAGCAGTTCCTCGACAGTAAGCAATCAGCCCCAGCATTTT,CASSSSTVSNQPQHF
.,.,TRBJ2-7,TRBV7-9,TGTGCCAGCAGCCCCCGTTCGGTTTCCTACGAGCAGTACTTC,CASSPRSVSYEQYF
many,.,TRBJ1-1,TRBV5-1,TGCGCCAGCAGCTTGCAGTCCTCAGGAGAAGCTTTCTTT,CASSLQSSGEAFF
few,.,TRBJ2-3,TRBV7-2,TGTGCCAGCAGCTTACGACAAAATACGCAGTATTTT,CASSLRQNTQYF
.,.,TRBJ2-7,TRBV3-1,TGTGCCAGCAGCGGATCCCTTTACGAGCAGTACTTC,CASSGSLYEQYF
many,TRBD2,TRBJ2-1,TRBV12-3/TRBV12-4,TGTGCCAGCAGTTTCGGGACTAGCGGGCTTACTGAGCAGTTCTTC,CASSFGTSGLTEQFF
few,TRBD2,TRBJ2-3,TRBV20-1,TGCAGTGCTCCCCGGACTAGGTCCACGGGTACGCAGTATTTT,CSAPRTRSTGTQYF
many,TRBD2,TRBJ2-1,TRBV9,TGTGCCAGCAGCCCGGCGGGAGGGATGAATGAGCAGTTCTTC,CASSPAGGMNEQFF
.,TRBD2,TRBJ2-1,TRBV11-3,TGTGCCAGTCGGCTAGCGGGAGGGCCGGCAAATGAGCAGTTCTTC,CASRLAGGPANEQFF
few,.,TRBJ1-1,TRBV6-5,TGTGCCAGCAGTTACCGCCGGGTAGGGACTGAAGCTTTCTTT,CASSYRRVGTEAFF
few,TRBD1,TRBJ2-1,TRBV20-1,TGCAGTGCTAGTTACACAGGGGGTAACAATGAGCAGTTCTTC,CSASYTGGNNEQFF
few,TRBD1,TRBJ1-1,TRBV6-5,TGTGCCAGCAGGGGGACAGGGAAGATGAACACTGAAGCTTTCTTT,CASRGTGKMNTEAFF
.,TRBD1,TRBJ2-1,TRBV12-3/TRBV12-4,TGTGCCAGCAGTTCCCCGGGACAGGGGTGGAATGAGCAGTTCTTC,CASSSPGQGWNEQFF
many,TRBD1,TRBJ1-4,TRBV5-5,TGTGCCAGCAGCGCTATACAGGGGATCGGTGAAAAACTGTTTTTT,CASSAIQGIGEKLFF
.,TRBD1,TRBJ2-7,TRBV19,TGTGCCAGTAGACGGGACGGGACAGCGAGCTCCTACGAGCAGTACTTC,CASRRDGTASSYEQYF
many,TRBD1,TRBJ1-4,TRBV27,TGTGCCAGCAGTCCACACCACAGGGGGCGCAGGGAAAAACTGTTTTTT,CASSPHHRGRREKLFF
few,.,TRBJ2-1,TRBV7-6,TGTGCCAGCAGCTATGCAGGGGCGGTAGGCAATGAGCAGTTCTTC,CASSYAGAVGNEQFF
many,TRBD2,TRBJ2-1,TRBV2,TGTGCCAGCAGTGATTTAGCGGGAGGGGGAGGCTACAATGAGCAGTTCTTC,CASSDLAGGGGYNEQFF
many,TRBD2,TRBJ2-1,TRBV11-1,TGTGCCAGCAGCAATACCGGGACTAGCGGTTATGAGCAGTTCTTC,CASSNTGTSGYEQFF
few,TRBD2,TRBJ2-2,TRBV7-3,TGTGCCAGCAGCTTAGCTAGCGGGAGTTCCGGGGAGCTGTTTTTT,CASSLASGSSGELFF
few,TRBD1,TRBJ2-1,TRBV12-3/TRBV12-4,TGTGCCAGCAGTTTAGGGACAGGGTATTACAATGAGCAGTTCTTC,CASSLGTGYYNEQFF
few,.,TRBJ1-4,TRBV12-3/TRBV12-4,TGTGCCAGCAGTTTATATAGTGGGGGCTTGGGTGAAAAACTGTTTTTT,CASSLYSGGLGEKLFF
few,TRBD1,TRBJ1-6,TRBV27,TGTGCCAGCAGGACAGGGAACAATTCACCCCTCCACTTT,CASRTGNNSPLHF
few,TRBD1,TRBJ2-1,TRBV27,TGTGCCAGCAGTTTATATCTTCCCACCGGGACAGGCATCTACAATGAGCAGTTCTTC,CASSLYLPTGTGIYNEQFF
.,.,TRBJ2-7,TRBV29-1,TGCAGCGTCGCTATGTGGGGGCCGGGACGAACCTACGAGCAGTACTTC,CSVAMWGPGRTYEQYF
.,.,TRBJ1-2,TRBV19,TGTGCCAGTAAGCCGGGAGACTATGGCTACACCTTC,CASKPGDYGYTF
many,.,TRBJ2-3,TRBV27,TGTGCCACCCGGCGAAGGGTGAGCACAGATACGCAGTATTTT,CATRRRVSTDTQYF
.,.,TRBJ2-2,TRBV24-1,TGTGCCACCAGATCGGGACTCAACACCGGGGAGCTGTTTTTT,CATRSGLNTGELFF
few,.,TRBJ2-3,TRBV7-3,TGTGCCAGCAGCTTAAATTTCGGGAGCCGATGGTATTTT,CASSLNFGSRWYF
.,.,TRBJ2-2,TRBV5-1,TGCGCCAGCAGCTTGGACAGGGCGGGCACCGGGGAGCTGTTTTTT,CASSLDRAGTGELFF
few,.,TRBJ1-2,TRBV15,TGTGCCACCAGCAGACGGACTGATAACTATGGCTACACCTTC,CATSRRTDNYGYTF
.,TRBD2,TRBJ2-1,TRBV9,TGTGCCAGCAGCCCCCGCGGGACTAGCGGCCTCTTACCCAATGAGCAGTTCTTC,CASSPRGTSGLLPNEQFF
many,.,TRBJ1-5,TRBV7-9,TGTGCCAGCAGCTTACCCAATCAGCCCCAGCATTTT,CASSLPNQPQHF
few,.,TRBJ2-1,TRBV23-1,TGCGCCAGCAGTCAATCGGGCGGGGCGCATGAGCAGTTCTTC,CASSQSGGAHEQFF
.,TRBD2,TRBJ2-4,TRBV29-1,TGCAGCGTCTTTAGCGGGAGCGGATCCAAAAACATTCAGTACTTC,CSVFSGSGSKNIQYF
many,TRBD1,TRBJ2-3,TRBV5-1,TGCGCCAGCAGCTTGACAGGGGCAGGAGTGGATACGCAGTATTTT,CASSLTGAGVDTQYF
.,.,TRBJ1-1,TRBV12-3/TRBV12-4,TGTGCCAGCAGTAAATCTCGACAGGCAAGGGACGCTGAAGCTTTCTTT,CASSKSRQARDAEAFF
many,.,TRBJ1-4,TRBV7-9,TGTGCCAGCAGCTTAGGACCGACAGCAACTAATGAAAAACTGTTTTTT,CASSLGPTATNEKLFF
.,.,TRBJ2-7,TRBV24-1,TGTGCCACCAGTGATGGGCCGACAGAAAACTACGAGCAGTACTTC,CATSDGPTENYEQYF
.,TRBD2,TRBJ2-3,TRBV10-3,TGTGCCAGCAGTACTAGCGGGACGCACACAGATACGCAGTATTTT,CASSTSGTHTDTQYF
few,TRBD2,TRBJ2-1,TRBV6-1,TGTGCCAGCAGCACTAGCGGGAGCTCATTTTCCTACAATGAGCAGTTCTTC,CASSTSGSSFSYNEQFF
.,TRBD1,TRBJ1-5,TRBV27,TGTGCCAGCAGTTTAGAGGGACAGGGGACAAATCAGCCCCAGCATTTT,CASSLEGQGTNQPQHF
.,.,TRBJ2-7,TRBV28,TGTGCCAGCAGTTTCTTACAGGGAGAGCAGTACTTC,CASSFLQGEQYF
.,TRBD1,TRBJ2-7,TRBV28,TGTGCCAGCAGCGAAGGACAGGGGTCCTACGAGCAGTACTTC,CASSEGQGSYEQYF
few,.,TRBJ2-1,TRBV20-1,TGCAGTGCTAGCCCCTACAATGAGCAGTTCTTC,CSASPYNEQFF
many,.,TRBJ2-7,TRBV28,TGTGCCAGCAGTCCCCCGTCCTACGAGCAGTACTTC,CASSPPSYEQYF
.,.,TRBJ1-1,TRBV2,TGTGCCAGCAGTGTGGCAGGGAGTTGGACTGAAGCTTTCTTT,CASSVAGSWTEAFF
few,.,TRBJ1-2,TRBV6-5,TGTGCCAGCAGTAACTCGGACAGCCTAAACTATGGCTACACCTTC,CASSNSDSLNYGYTF
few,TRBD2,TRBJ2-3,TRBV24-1,TGTGCCACCAGTGGTCTTAGCGGGGTGTATAGCACAGATACGCAGTATTTT,CATSGLSGVYSTDTQYF
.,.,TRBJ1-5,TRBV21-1,TGTGCCCTCAGGGGAGGCAATCAGCCCCAGCATTTT,CALRGGNQPQHF
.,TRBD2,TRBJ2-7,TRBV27,TGTGCCAGCAGTTCCTGGTCACGGGGACTAGCGGGACCACGTCGTGAGCAGTACTTC,CASSSWSRGLAGPRREQYF
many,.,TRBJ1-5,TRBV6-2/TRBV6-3,TGTGCCAGCAGTTACCATAGCAATCAGCCCCAGCATTTT,CASSYHSNQPQHF
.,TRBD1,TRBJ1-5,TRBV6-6,TGTGCCAGCAGCCTCTCAGGGGGCGCGCAGCCCCAGCATTTT,CASSLSGGAQPQHF
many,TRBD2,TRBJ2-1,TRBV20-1,TGCAGTGCAGCGGGGCTAGCGTTCAATGAGCAGTTCTTC,CSAAGLAFNEQFF
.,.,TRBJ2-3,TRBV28,TGTGCCAGCAGTCCCCTAGCGTCTAGCACAGATACGCAGTATTTT,CASSPLASSTDTQYF
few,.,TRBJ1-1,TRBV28,TGTGCCAGCAGTCACGTACAGGGACGGAACACTGAAGCTTTCTTT,CASSHVQGRNTEAFF
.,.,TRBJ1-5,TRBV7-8,TGTGCCAGCAGCTCCCGGAGAATGGGTACTAGCAATCAGCCCCAGCATTTT,CASSSRRMGTSNQPQHF
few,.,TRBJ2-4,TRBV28,TGTGCCAGCAGTTCCTCGGGCGCCGCCAAAAACATTCAGTACTTC,CASSSSGAAKNIQYF
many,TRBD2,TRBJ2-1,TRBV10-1,TGCGCCAGCAGTGTGGCTAGCGGGTACAATGAGCAGTTCTTC,CASSVASGYNEQFF
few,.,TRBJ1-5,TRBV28,TGTGCCAGCAGCCTGGACGGTAGCAATCAGCCCCAGCATTTT,CASSLDGSNQPQHF